This T cell receptor beta chain was captured in a study of Ad26.COV2.S vaccination and SARS-CoV-2 variants. Whole-study context: Once or twice, 56 days apart, Ad26.COV2.S was delivered intramuscularly.

This clone was picked up one time. No antigen is known for it. Treatment noted: over 15 received Ad26.COV2.S at low or high dose, single or two shots; about 5 received placebo; per-sample allocation not given. It was on day 63 after the first vaccine or placebo injection that samples were taken. Wuhan-strain SARS-CoV-2 spike was expressed by the Ad26 vector that made up the vaccine. This CDR3 contains 14 residues. Germline assignment: CDR1 MNHEY and CDR2 SVGAGI. V was pared by 5 bases and J by 2 bases, with 9 bases between. TCRdb's table, derived via immunoSEQ multiplex PCR, lists solely in-frame clones and lacks some. The sample shows about 390,000 clones, 88% of them seen only once. The study's findings and limits: Analyses of TCR breadth and depth may have underestimated total T cell responses. Recipients of vaccine and of placebo showed similar breadth of their non-spike TCR repertoires.

The origin of this receptor is a person aged 18-65 years who received the Ad26.COV2.S COVID-19 vaccine or a placebo. The source was peripheral blood, collected in a trial of Ad26.COV2.S vaccine versus placebo. This chain links TRBV6-5 with TRBJ1-4; the D is unclear. Here the CDR3 DNA reads TGTGCCAGCAGTCACGCCAGGACTAATGAAAAACTGTTTTTT. Translation: CASSHARTNEKLFF.